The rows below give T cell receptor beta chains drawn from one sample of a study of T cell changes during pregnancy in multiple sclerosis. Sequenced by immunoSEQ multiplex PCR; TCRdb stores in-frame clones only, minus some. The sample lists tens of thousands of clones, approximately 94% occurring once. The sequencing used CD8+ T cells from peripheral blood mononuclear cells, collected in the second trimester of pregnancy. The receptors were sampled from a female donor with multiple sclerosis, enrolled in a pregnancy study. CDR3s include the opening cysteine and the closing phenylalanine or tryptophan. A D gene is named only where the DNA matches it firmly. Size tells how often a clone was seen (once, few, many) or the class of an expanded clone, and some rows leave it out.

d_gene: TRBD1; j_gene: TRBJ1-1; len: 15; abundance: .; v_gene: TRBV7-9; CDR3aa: CASSPGQGGKTEAFF; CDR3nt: TGTGCCAGCAGCCCGGGACAGGGCGGGAAAACTGAAGCTTTCTTT
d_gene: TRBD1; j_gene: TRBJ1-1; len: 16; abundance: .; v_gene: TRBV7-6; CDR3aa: CASSLGTGASNTEAFF; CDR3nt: TGTGCCAGCAGCTTAGGGACAGGGGCGTCGAACACTGAAGCTTTCTTT
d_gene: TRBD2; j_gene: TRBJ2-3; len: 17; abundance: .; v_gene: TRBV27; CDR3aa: CASSLPPGLAERTAQYF; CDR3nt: TGTGCCAGCAGTTTGCCCCCGGGACTAGCGGAACGGACGGCGCAGTATTTT
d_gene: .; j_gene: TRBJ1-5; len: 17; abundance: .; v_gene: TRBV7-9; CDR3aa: CASSYSPGREESQPQHF; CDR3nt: TGTGCCAGCAGCTATAGCCCGGGCAGGGAGGAGAGTCAGCCCCAGCATTTT
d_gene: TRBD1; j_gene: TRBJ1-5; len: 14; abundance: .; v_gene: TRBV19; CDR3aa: CASSATGGTGPQHF; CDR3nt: TGTGCCAGTAGTGCCACAGGGGGGACGGGGCCCCAGCATTTT
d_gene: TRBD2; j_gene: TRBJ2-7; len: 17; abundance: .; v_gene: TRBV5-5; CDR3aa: CASSLASGASGSYEQYF; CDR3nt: TGTGCCAGCAGCTTGGCTAGTGGGGCTAGCGGGAGTTACGAGCAGTACTTC
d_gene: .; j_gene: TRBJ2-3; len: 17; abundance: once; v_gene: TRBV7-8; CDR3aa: CASSLARTSGPQIRSIF; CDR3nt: .
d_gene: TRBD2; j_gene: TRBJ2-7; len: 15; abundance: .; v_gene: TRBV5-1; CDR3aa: CASSLTREGRAEQYF; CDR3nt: TGCGCCAGCAGCTTGACGCGGGAGGGCAGAGCCGAGCAGTACTTC
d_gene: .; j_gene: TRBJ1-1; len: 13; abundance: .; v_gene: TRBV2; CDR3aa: CASSMGRNTEAFF; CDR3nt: TGTGCCAGCAGTATGGGCCGTAACACTGAAGCTTTCTTT
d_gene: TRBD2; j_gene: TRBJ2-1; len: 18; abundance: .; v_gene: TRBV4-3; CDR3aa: CASSQDRSGTNLYNEQFF; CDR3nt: TGCGCCAGCAGCCAAGATAGGTCTGGGACTAATCTCTACAATGAGCAGTTCTTC
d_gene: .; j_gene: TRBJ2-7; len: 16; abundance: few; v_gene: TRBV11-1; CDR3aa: CASSPLAGGLRIERYF; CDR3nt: TGTGCCAGCAGCCCTTTAGCCGGAGGGCTACGAATAGAGCGGTACTTC
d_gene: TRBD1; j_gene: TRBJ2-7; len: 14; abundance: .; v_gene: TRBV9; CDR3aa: CASSVGDRENEQYF; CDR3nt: TGTGCCAGCAGCGTAGGAGACAGGGAAAACGAGCAGTACTTC
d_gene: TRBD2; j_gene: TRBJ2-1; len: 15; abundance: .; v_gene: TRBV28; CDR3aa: CASSHGTSGYNEQFF; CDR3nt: TGTGCCAGCAGTCACGGGACTAGCGGTTACAATGAGCAGTTCTTC
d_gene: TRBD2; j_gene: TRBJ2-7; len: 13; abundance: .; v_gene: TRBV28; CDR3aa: CASSLAGAHEQYF; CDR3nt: TGTGCCAGCAGTCTCGCGGGAGCCCACGAGCAGTACTTC
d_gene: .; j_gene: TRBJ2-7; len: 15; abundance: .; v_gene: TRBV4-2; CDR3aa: CASSQLAGVEYEQYF; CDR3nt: TGTGCCAGCAGCCAGTTGGCCGGGGTGGAGTACGAGCAGTACTTC
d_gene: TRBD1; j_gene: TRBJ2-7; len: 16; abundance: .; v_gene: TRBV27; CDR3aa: CASSSLTGGNTAEQYF; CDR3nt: TGTGCCAGCAGTTCCCTGACAGGGGGCAATACGGCCGAGCAGTACTTC
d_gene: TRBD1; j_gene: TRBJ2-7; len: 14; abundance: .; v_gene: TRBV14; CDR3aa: CASSWGQGAYEQYF; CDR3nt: TGTGCCAGCAGCTGGGGACAGGGAGCCTACGAGCAGTACTTC
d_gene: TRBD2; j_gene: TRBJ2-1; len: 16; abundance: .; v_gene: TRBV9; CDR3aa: CASSANHAGRGNEQFF; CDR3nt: TGTGCCAGCAGCGCGAACCATGCAGGGAGGGGCAATGAGCAGTTCTTC
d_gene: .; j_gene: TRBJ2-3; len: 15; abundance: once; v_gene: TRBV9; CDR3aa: CASSLWGAAADTQYF; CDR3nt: TGTGCCAGCAGCCTGTGGGGCGCTGCGGCAGATACGCAGTATTTT
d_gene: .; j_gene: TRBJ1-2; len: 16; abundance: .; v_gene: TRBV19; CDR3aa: CASSANSGTLNYGYTF; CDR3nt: TGTGCCAGTAGTGCTAATTCCGGGACACTAAACTATGGCTACACCTTC
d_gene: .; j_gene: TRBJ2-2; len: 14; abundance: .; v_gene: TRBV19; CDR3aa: CASSIDAGAGELFF; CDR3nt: TGTGCCAGTAGTATTGACGCAGGGGCCGGGGAGCTGTTTTTT
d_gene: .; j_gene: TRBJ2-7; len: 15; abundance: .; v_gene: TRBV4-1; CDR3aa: CASSLGRASSYEQYF; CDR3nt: TGCGCCAGCAGCCTAGGGCGGGCCTCCTCCTACGAGCAGTACTTC
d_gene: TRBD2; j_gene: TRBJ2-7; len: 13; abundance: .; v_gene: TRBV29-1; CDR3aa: CSVRLAEYYEQYF; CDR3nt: TGCAGCGTAAGACTAGCGGAGTACTACGAGCAGTACTTC
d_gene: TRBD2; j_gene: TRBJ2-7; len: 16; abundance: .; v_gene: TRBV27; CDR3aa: CASSASLAGGFYEQYF; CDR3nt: TGTGCCAGCAGTGCCTCACTAGCGGGTGGTTTCTACGAGCAGTACTTC
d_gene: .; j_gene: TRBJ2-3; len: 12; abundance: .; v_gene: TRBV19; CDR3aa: CASRSVGNSQYF; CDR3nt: TGTGCCAGTAGGAGCGTCGGGAATAGTCAGTATTTT
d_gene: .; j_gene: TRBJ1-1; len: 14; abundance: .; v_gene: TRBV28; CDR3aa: CASSFSGANTEAFF; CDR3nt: TGTGCCAGCAGTTTTTCTGGGGCTAACACTGAAGCTTTCTTT
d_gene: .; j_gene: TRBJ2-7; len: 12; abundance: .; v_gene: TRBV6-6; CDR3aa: CATTPNSGEQYF; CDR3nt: TGTGCCACCACTCCCAACAGTGGGGAGCAGTACTTC
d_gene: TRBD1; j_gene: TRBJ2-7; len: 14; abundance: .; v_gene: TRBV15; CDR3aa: CATSSRTGVVEQYF; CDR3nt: TGTGCCACCAGCTCAAGGACAGGGGTAGTCGAGCAGTACTTC
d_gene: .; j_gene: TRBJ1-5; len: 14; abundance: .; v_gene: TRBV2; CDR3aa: CASSFGQIDQPQHF; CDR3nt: TGTGCCAGCAGTTTTGGACAGATTGATCAGCCCCAGCATTTT
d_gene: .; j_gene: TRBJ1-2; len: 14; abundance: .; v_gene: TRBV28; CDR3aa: CATTPLGGLYGYTF; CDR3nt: TGTGCCACCACCCCGCTTGGGGGCTTGTATGGCTACACCTTC
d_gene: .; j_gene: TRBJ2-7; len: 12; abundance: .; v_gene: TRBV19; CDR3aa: CASSIAAGEQYF; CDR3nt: TGTGCCAGTAGTATAGCTGCGGGAGAGCAGTACTTC
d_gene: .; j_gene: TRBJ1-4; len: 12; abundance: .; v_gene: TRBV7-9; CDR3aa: CASSLGTGRAYF; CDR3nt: TGTGCCAGCAGCTTAGGAACAGGGAGGGCATACTTT
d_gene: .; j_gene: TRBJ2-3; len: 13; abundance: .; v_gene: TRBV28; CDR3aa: CASSFNTGDTQYF; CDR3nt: TGTGCCAGCAGTTTCAATACGGGGGATACGCAGTATTTT
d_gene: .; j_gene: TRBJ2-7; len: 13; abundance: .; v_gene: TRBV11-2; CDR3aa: CASSPDSRYEQYF; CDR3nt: TGTGCCAGCAGCCCCGACAGCCGCTACGAGCAGTACTTC
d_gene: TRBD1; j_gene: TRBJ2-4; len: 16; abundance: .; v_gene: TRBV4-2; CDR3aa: CASSPQGTEAKNIQYF; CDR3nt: TGTGCCAGCAGCCCACAGGGGACCGAGGCCAAAAACATTCAGTACTTC
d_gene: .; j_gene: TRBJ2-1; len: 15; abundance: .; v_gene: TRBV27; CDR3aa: CASSRNFQIRNEQFF; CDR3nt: TGTGCCAGCAGTCGAAATTTTCAGATCAGGAATGAGCAGTTCTTC
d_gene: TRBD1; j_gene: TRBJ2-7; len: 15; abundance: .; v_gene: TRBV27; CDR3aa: CASSPRGQGAYEQYF; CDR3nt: TGTGCCAGCAGTCCCCGAGGACAGGGGGCCTACGAGCAGTACTTC
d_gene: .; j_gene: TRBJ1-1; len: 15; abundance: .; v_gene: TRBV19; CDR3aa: CASSIGDTGYTEAFF; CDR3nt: TGTGCCAGTAGTATAGGGGATACGGGGTACACTGAAGCTTTCTTT
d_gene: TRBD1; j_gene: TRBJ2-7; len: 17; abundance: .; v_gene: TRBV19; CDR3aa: CASSLGTGAMSSYEQYF; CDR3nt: TGTGCCAGTAGTTTGGGGACAGGGGCCATGAGCTCCTACGAGCAGTACTTC
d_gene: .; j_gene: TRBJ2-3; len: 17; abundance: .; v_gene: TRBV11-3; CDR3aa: CASSLVPPRFGTDTQYF; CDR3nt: TGTGCCAGCAGCTTAGTACCTCCTAGATTTGGTACAGATACGCAGTATTTT
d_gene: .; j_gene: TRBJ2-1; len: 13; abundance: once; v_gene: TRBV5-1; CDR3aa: CASSFSGYNEQFF; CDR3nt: TGCGCCAGCAGCTTCTCAGGGTACAATGAGCAGTTCTTC
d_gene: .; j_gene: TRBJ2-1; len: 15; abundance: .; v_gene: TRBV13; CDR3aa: CASSQNGQGYNEQFF; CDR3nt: TGTGCCAGCAGCCAAAACGGCCAGGGGTACAATGAGCAGTTCTTC
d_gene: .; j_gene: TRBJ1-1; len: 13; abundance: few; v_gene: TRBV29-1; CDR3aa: CSVKQGEGTEAFF; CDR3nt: TGCAGCGTTAAACAGGGTGAAGGCACTGAAGCTTTCTTT
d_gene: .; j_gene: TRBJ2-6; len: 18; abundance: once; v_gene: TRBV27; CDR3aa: CASTARYRASSGANVLTF; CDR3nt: TGTGCCAGCACCGCTCGGTACAGGGCTAGTTCTGGGGCCAACGTCCTGACTTTC
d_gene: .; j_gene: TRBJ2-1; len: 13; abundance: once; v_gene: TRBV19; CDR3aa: CAVTAGAYNEQFF; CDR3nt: TGTGCCGTCACAGCCGGGGCCTACAATGAGCAGTTCTTC
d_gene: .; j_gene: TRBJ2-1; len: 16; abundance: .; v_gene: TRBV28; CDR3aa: CASSFRGQKVYNEQFF; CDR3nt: TGTGCCAGCAGTTTTCGAGGGCAGAAAGTTTACAATGAGCAGTTCTTC
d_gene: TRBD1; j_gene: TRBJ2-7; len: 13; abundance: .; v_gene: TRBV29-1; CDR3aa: CSVTGTAVHEQYF; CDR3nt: TGCAGCGTGACCGGGACAGCGGTCCACGAGCAGTACTTC
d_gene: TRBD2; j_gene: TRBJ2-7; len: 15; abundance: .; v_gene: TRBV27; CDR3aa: CASRGTSGSVYEQYF; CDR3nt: TGTGCCAGCAGGGGAACTAGCGGGAGTGTCTACGAGCAGTACTTC
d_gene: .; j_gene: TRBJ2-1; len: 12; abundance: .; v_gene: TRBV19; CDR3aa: CASRRQYNEQFF; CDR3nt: TGTGCCAGTAGGCGACAGTACAATGAGCAGTTCTTC
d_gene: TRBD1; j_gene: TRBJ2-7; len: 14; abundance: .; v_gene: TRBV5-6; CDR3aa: CASSFGQGPYEQYF; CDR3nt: TGTGCCAGCAGCTTTGGACAGGGTCCATACGAGCAGTACTTC
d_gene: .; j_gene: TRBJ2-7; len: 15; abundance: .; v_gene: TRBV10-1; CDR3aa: CASSPRAGWSYEQYF; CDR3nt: TGCGCCAGCAGCCCAAGGGCAGGGTGGTCCTACGAGCAGTACTTC
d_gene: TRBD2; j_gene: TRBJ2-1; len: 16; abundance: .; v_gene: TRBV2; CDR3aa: CASSQMGLAGQNEQFF; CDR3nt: TGTGCCAGCTCCCAGATGGGACTAGCGGGTCAGAATGAGCAGTTCTTC
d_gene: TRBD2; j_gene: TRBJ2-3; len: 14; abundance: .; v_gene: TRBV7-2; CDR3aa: CASTGTSGTDTQYF; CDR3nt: TGTGCCAGCACCGGGACTAGCGGCACAGATACGCAGTATTTT
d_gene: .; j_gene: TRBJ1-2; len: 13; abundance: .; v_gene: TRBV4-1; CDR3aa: CASSQARADGYTF; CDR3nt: TGCGCCAGCAGCCAAGCCAGGGCGGATGGCTACACCTTC
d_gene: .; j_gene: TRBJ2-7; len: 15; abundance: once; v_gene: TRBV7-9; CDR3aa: CASSSSDLLSYEQYF; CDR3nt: TGTGCCAGCAGCTCATCCGACTTGCTCTCCTACGAGCAGTACTTC
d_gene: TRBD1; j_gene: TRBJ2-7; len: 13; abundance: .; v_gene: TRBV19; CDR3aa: CATEGQGSDEQYF; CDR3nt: TGTGCCACTGAGGGACAGGGAAGTGACGAGCAGTACTTC
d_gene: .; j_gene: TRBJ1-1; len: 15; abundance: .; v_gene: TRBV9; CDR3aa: CASSVAWGLNTEAFF; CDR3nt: TGTGCCAGCAGCGTAGCATGGGGCTTGAACACTGAAGCTTTCTTT
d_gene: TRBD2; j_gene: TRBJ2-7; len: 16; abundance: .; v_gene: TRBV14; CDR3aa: CASSHAGLAGVTEQYF; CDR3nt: TGTGCCAGCAGCCACGCAGGACTAGCGGGAGTGACCGAGCAGTACTTC
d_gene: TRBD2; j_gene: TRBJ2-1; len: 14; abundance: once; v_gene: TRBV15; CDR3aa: CATSRTSGPDEQFF; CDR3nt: TGTGCCACCAGCAGGACTAGCGGGCCGGATGAGCAGTTCTTC